These 20 T cell receptor beta chains share one sample of origin, sequenced in a study of blood T cell repertoires in COVID-19. Only in-frame clones appear in the TCRdb table, and some are missing; sequencing was by immunoSEQ multiplex PCR. The sample yields 95,000 to 150,000 clones, 88% seen once. The sample consisted of peripheral blood. All receptors come from a man aged 50-60 years with acute or convalescent COVID-19.

The V gene is TRBV7-9, the J gene TRBJ2-1; 10 bases are a match to TRBD2. The V and J ends lost 2 bases and 6 bases, in that order; junction bases with no gene match: 4. CDR1 is SEHNR, CDR2 FQNEAQ, per germline (reference sequence). The CDR3 runs 15 residues. The DNA for the CDR3 is TGTGCCAGCAGCTTAAGGGCTAGCGGGAGCAATGAGCAGTTCTTC. Translated, it gives CASSLRASGSNEQFF.

The genes are TRBV21-1 and TRBJ2-5; TRBD2, the table's D call, was not compared with the DNA. TRBV21-1 is recorded as a pseudogene. This CDR3 is 16 amino acids long. For the CDR3, the DNA is TGTGCCAGCAGCAAAGATCCAGCGGGAGTTGGTGAGACCCAGTACTTC. Translation gives CASSKDPAGVGETQYF.

The CDR3 loop is CASSRRTGRSLTNEKLFF. In nucleotides, the CDR3 is TGTGCCAGCAGCCGTCGGACAGGGAGGAGTTTAACTAATGAAAAACTGTTTTTT. The chain has TRBV13 and TRBJ1-4; TRBD1 agrees at 8 bases. Germline V gene sequence: CDR1 PRHDT, CDR2 FYEKMQ (reference sequence). The CDR3 sequence is 18 residues long. V lost 5 bases, J lost 1 base, and 12 bases stayed unmatched.

V gene TRBV7-9 combines with J gene TRBJ1-2; TRBD1 matches 8 bases. CDR3 size: 14 residues. Germline CDR1 and CDR2: SEHNR and FQNEAQ (reference sequence). V trimming: 5 bases; J trimming: 6 bases; junction bases outside the gene matches: 8. Here the CDR3 reads CASSLIQGADGYTF. The CDR3 bases are TGTGCCAGCAGCCTCATTCAGGGGGCGGATGGCTACACCTTC.

V usage is TRBV7-6 and J usage is TRBJ1-4, with D possibly being TRBD1 (5 bases). V dropped 5 bases and J dropped 0 bases, with 10 bases sitting between them. Germline values: CDR1 SGHVS, CDR2 FNYEAQ. This CDR3 has 15 residues. The CDR3 here is CASSVDSPTNEKLFF. The CDR3 DNA sequence: TGTGCCAGCAGCGTAGACAGCCCAACTAATGAAAAACTGTTTTTT.

V is TRBV6-5 and J is TRBJ1-1; 8 bases agree with TRBD1. The V and J ends lost 10 bases and 3 bases, in that order; junction bases with no gene match: 7. This CDR3 contains 13 residues. Germline V CDR1 and CDR2: MNHEY, SVGAGI. The CDR3 sequence: CAIRGQVDTEAFF. In DNA form, the CDR3 reads TGTGCCATCAGGGGACAGGTGGACACTGAAGCTTTCTTT.

The chain is built from TRBV15 and TRBJ2-1; TRBD2 might be the D (6 bases). The CDR3 is 14 amino acids. Germline loops: CDR1 LNHNV, CDR2 YYDKDF (reference sequence). V lost 6 bases to trimming and J lost 6 bases, with 15 bases between them. The CDR3 nucleotides are TGTGCCACCAGTCCAAAGGGACTGTTCAATGAGCAGTTCTTC. Translation: CATSPKGLFNEQFF.

V gene TRBV5-1 combines with J gene TRBJ2-7; 12 positions agree with TRBD2. V lost 0 bases, J lost 2 bases, and 9 bases stayed unmatched. CDR3 length: 18 residues. Germline assignment: CDR1 SGHRS and CDR2 YFSETQ. CDR3 DNA: TGCGCCAGCAGCTTGGTTTCTCAACTAGCGGGGGGAGCCTACGAGCAGTACTTC. Translation: CASSLVSQLAGGAYEQYF.

This clone was observed a handful of times. This rearrangement joins TRBV11-2 to TRBJ2-3, with D perhaps TRBD1 (6 bases). Germline CDR1 SGHAT, CDR2 FQNNGV. Trimming shortened V by 9 bases and J by 7 bases, and 23 bases separated the two germline ends. The CDR3 sequence is 15 residues long. CDR3 coding DNA: TGTGCCAGTCGGGGTATCGGCAGGGGAAGGAATACGCAGTATTTT. It encodes CASRGIGRGRNTQYF.

This clone showed up just a few times. The CDR3 DNA follows: TGTGCCAGCTCACTACAGGGGTCCCACGAGCAGTACTTC. This sequence encodes CASSLQGSHEQYF. This chain links TRBV18 with TRBJ2-7; 7 bases are shared with TRBD1. The germline V gene has CDR1 KGHSH and CDR2 LQKENI. The CDR3 sequence is 13 residues long. The J segment lost 5 bases and the V segment lost 4 bases, leaving 5 bases of the junction unmatched.

This sequence joins TRBV29-1 and TRBJ2-7; tentatively, D is TRBD2 (5 bases). Germline assignment: CDR1 SQVTM and CDR2 ANQGSEA. The CDR3 length is 11 residues. Trimming removed 6 bases from V and 5 bases from J, with 11 bases in between. The CDR3, as DNA: TGCAGCGTAGGACTCGGGCACGAGCAGTACTTC. Its translation is CSVGLGHEQYF.

The V call is TRBV5-1, the J call TRBJ1-2; TRBD1 matches 12 bases. Looked up from germline, CDR1 is SGHRS and CDR2 is YFSETQ. Losses at the gene ends were 4 bases for V and 4 bases for J; bases not matched to a gene: 11. The CDR3 is 17 amino acids. CDR3: CASSPGTGGSLPYGYTF. The CDR3 DNA follows: TGCGCCAGCAGCCCCGGGACAGGGGGCTCTCTTCCCTATGGCTACACCTTC. Looking up the rest from reference TRBV5-1 and TRBJ1-2 gives the full variable domain: KAGVTQTPRYLIKTRGQQVTLSCSPISGHRSVSWYQQTPGQGLQFLFEYFSETQRNKGNFPGRFSGRQFSNSRSEMNVSTLELGDSALYLCASSPGTGGSLPYGYTFGSGTRLTVV.

The V and J genes are TRBV19 and TRBJ1-2; 7 bases fit TRBD1. The ends lost 3 bases at V and 0 bases at J; junction bases unmatched: 10. From germline, CDR1 is LNHDA and CDR2 SQIVND (reference sequence). The CDR3 length is 17 residues. This CDR3 is CASSIIPGTDTNYGYTF. For the CDR3, the DNA is TGTGCCAGTAGTATTATTCCCGGGACAGATACTAACTATGGCTACACCTTC.

The chain's CDR3 is CASSLRTGVNSPLHF. The CDR3 region has the DNA TGTGCCAGCAGCTTGAGGACAGGGGTTAATTCACCCCTCCACTTT. J is TRBJ1-6 and V is TRBV7-9, with 9 bases that match TRBD1. CDR1 SEHNR and CDR2 FQNEAQ come from the germline V gene (reference sequence). This CDR3 region has 15 residues. V gave up 3 bases and J gave up 6 bases; unmatched junction bases: 3.

V is TRBV24-1 and J is TRBJ2-7, with 9 bases lining up with TRBD2. V was pared by 5 bases and J by 2 bases, with 6 bases of the junction left unmatched. From germline, CDR1 is KGHDR and CDR2 SFDVKD. The CDR3 has 15 amino acids. The CDR3 bases are TGTGCCACCAGTGTCGAGACTAGCGGCCCCTACGAGCAGTACTTC. Its translation is CATSVETSGPYEQYF.

The chain combines TRBV9 with TRBJ2-1, with a weak D call TRBD2 (6 bases). The V gene lost 3 bases and the J gene lost 5 bases, with 12 bases spanning the gap. The length of the CDR3 is 14 residues. The germline V gene encodes CDR1 SGDLS and CDR2 YYNGEE. The CDR3 DNA reads TGTGCCAGCAGCGAGGGCGGGGTAGACAATGAGCAGTTCTTC. As protein: CASSEGGVDNEQFF.

This clone was counted a single time. The chain recombines TRBV6-1 with TRBJ2-2; 11 bases are a match to TRBD1. V gave up 3 bases and J gave up 3 bases; unmatched junction bases: 9. The CDR3 extends over 18 amino acids. Germline CDR1 is MNHNS and CDR2 is SASEGT. The CDR3 DNA is TGTGCCAGCAGTGACCTGGTCGGACAGGGGGCCGACACCGGGGAGCTGTTTTTT. Amino acid sequence: CASSDLVGQGADTGELFF.

This chain links TRBV2 with TRBJ2-5, with TRBD2 matching 10 bases. In germline, CDR1 is SNHLY, CDR2 FYNNEI. CDR3 length: 16 residues. Trimming removed 7 bases from V and 4 bases from J; junction bases left unmatched: 12. Here the CDR3 reads CASTRRASGRGETQYF. In DNA form, the CDR3 reads TGTGCCAGCACCCGGAGGGCTAGCGGGAGAGGAGAGACCCAGTACTTC.

The chain recombines TRBV19 with TRBJ2-2, with D possibly TRBD2 on 7 matching bases. The CDR3 is made up of 16 amino acids. Germline V gene data show CDR1 as LNHDA and CDR2 as SQIVND (reference sequence). V lost 8 bases and J lost 6, with 22 bases in between. CDR3 amino acids: CASRLGGRELSGELFF. The DNA of the CDR3 is TGTGCCAGTCGCCTCGGGGGGCGGGAGTTATCCGGGGAGCTGTTTTTT.

This chain connects TRBV15 to TRBJ2-7; D gene uncertain. Trimming stripped 1 base from V and 2 bases from J, with 30 bases between. From germline, CDR1 is LNHNV and CDR2 YYDKDF (reference sequence). The CDR3 extends over 21 amino acids. The DNA of the CDR3 is TGTGCCACCAGCAGAGCCCGGAGCGTCGACTCCCTCTCCGGCCGGGCCTACGAGCAGTACTTC. This gives the protein CATSRARSVDSLSGRAYEQYF.